Following are 9 T cell receptor beta chains from one sample sequenced in a study of PD-1 blockade in classical Hodgkin lymphoma. Measured with immunoSEQ multiplex PCR; TCRdb has only the in-frame clones, and not every one. The table lists approximately 23,000 clones, approximately 90% of them singletons. Time point in this sample: newly diagnosed, previously untreated cHL patient sample. Researchers used magnetic negative selection to pull out pure CD4+ T cells from thawed PBMCs. Sequencing was done on a sample of CD4+ T cells from blood. The receptors derive from a human donor with classical Hodgkin lymphoma.

The rearrangement links TRBV4-2 to TRBJ1-2; D remains unclear. V was clipped by 0 bases and J by 8 bases, with 13 bases between them. From germline, CDR1 is LGHNA and CDR2 YNFKEQ. This CDR3 has 14 amino acids. The CDR3 region is CASSQDWGSRGYTF. The CDR3 coding sequence is TGTGCCAGCAGCCAAGATTGGGGATCGCGGGGCTACACCTTC.

This chain connects TRBV7-6 to TRBJ1-6; the match to TRBD1 covers 11 bases. The CDR3 consists of 17 residues. Germline CDR1 and CDR2: SGHVS and FNYEAQ. The V segment lost 5 bases and the J segment 10 bases; nucleotides outside the gene matches: 13. The CDR3 DNA reads TGTGCCAGCAGCCAATTAATTTGGGGACAGGGGGAATCACCCCTCCACTTT. As protein: CASSQLIWGQGESPLHF.

The chain couples TRBV19 to TRBJ1-5; D is unresolved. Germline V gives CDR1 LNHDA, CDR2 SQIVND (reference sequence). The CDR3 is 14 residues long. V shed 3 bases and J shed 7 bases, with 13 bases lying between them. CDR3 loop: CASSIIGGNQPQHF. CDR3 nucleotide sequence: TGTGCCAGTAGTATTATCGGAGGGAACCAGCCCCAGCATTTT.

This clone was observed a single time. The gene calls are TRBV6-5 and TRBJ1-1; 8 nucleotides align to TRBD1. The trim removed 7 bases at V and 4 bases at J, leaving 5 bases unmatched. The length of the CDR3 is 13 residues. Germline lookup yields CDR1 MNHEY and CDR2 SVGAGI. In nucleotides, the CDR3 is TGTGCCAGCACCCGGACAGGGTCCACTGAAGCTTTCTTT. The encoded protein is CASTRTGSTEAFF.

J is TRBJ2-3 and V is TRBV4-2; D might be TRBD1 (6 bases). Trimming took off 3 bases at V and 14 bases at J, with 18 bases between the two ends. CDR3 size: 13 residues. Per germline, CDR1 LGHNA and CDR2 YNFKEQ. The CDR3 spells CASSQVLQGPRYF. The DNA of the CDR3 is TGTGCCAGCAGCCAGGTTCTACAGGGACCTCGGTATTTT.

The chain has TRBV18 and TRBJ1-3; D unresolved. Germline CDR1 and CDR2: KGHSH and LQKENI. The CDR3 runs to 15 residues. V was cut by 0 bases and J by 2 bases, with 8 bases left in between. CDR3 amino acids: CASSPPTKAGNTIYF. CDR3 DNA sequence: TGTGCCAGCTCACCACCTACGAAGGCTGGAAACACCATATATTTT.

This chain connects TRBV4-1 to TRBJ2-5, with 9 bases fitting TRBD2. CDR1 is MGHRA, CDR2 YSYEKL, per germline. J was trimmed by 3 bases and V by 1 base; bases with no gene match: 6. This CDR3 has 16 amino acids. The DNA of the CDR3 is TGCGCCAGCAGCCAAGTATGGGGACTAGCAGAAGAGACCCAGTACTTC. This codes for CASSQVWGLAEETQYF.

V usage is TRBV11-2 and J usage is TRBJ1-3; D gene uncertain. The CDR3 length is 16 residues. Trimming pared 1 base from V and 2 bases from J, leaving 12 bases between. Germline V CDR1 and CDR2: SGHAT, FQNNGV. CDR3 sequence reads: CASSLASRTTGNTIYF. The CDR3 region has the DNA TGTGCCAGCAGCTTAGCCAGCAGAACTACTGGAAACACCATATATTTT.

The rearrangement uses TRBV10-3 and TRBJ1-1, with 10 bases lining up with TRBD1. The CDR3 length is 15 residues. V dropped 6 bases and J dropped 7; count of bases not matched to a gene: 11. Germline assignment: CDR1 ENHRY and CDR2 SYGVKD. The CDR3 region is CAISRTSDRGDEAFF. CDR3 in DNA: TGTGCCATCAGCCGGACCTCGGACAGGGGGGATGAAGCTTTCTTT.